This T cell receptor beta chain emerged from a study of blood T cell repertoires in COVID-19. Assay: immunoSEQ multiplex PCR; the TCRdb copy retains only in-frame clones and omits some. In the table there are around 140,000 clones, approximately 79% of which are singletons. This CDR3 has 16 amino acids. V was pared by 4 bases and J by 7 bases, with 10 bases of the junction left unmatched. Germline V gene data show CDR1 as SNHLY and CDR2 as FYNNEI. Sequencing input: PBMCs or T cells enriched from blood (not recorded which). V is TRBV2 and J is TRBJ2-1; 10 bases match TRBD2. The TCR comes from a woman aged 45-65 years who had recovered from COVID-19. This chain's CDR3 is CASSVFELAGQNEQFF. The CDR3 coding sequence is TGTGCCAGCAGTGTGTTCGAACTAGCGGGGCAGAATGAGCAGTTCTTC.